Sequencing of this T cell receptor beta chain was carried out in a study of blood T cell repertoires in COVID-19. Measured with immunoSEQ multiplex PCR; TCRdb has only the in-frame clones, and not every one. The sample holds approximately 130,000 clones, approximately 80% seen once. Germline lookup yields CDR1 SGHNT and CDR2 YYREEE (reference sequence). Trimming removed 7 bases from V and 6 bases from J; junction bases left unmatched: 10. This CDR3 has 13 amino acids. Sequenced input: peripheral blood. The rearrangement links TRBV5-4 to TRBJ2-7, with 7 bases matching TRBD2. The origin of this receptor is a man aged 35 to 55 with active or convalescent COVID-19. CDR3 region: CASGPEGGREQYF. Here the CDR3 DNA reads TGTGCCAGCGGCCCTGAGGGAGGGCGCGAGCAGTACTTC.